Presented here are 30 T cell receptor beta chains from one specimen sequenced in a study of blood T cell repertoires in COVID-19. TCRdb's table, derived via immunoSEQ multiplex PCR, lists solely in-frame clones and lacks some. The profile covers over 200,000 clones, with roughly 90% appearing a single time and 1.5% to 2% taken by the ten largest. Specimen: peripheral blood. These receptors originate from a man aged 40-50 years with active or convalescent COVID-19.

The CDR3 DNA follows: TGTGCCAGCAGCTTACGGACAGACGCTACCGGGGAGCTGTTTTTT. Translation: CASSLRTDATGELFF. V usage is TRBV7-3 and J usage is TRBJ2-2; D possibly corresponds to TRBD1 (6 bases). Looked up from germline, CDR1 is SGHTA and CDR2 is FQGTGA. The CDR3 is 15 amino acids. V was clipped by 2 bases and J by 5 bases, with 12 bases between them.

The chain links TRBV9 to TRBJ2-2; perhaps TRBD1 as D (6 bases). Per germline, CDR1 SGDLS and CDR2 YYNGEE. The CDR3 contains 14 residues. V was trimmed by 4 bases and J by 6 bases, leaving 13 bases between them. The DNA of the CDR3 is TGTGCCAGCAGCTCAGGGACAATCCCCGGGGAGCTGTTTTTT. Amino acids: CASSSGTIPGELFF. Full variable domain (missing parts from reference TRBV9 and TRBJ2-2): DSGVTQTPKHLITATGQRVTLRCSPRSGDLSVYWYQQSLDQGLQFLIQYYNGEERAKGNILERFSAQQFPDLHSELNLSSLELGDSALYFCASSSGTIPGELFFGEGSRLTVL.

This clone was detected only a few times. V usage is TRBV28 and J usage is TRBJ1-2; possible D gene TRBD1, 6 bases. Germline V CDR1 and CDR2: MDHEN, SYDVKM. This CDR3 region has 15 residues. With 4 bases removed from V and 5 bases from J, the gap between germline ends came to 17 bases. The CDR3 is CASSSSPGAGYGYTF. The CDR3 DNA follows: TGTGCCAGCAGTTCCTCCCCAGGGGCTGGATATGGCTACACCTTC.

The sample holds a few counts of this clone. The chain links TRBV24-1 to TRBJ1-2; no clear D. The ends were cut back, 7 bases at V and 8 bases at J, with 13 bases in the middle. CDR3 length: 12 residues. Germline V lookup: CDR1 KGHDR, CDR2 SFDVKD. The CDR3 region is CATRPDNGGYTF. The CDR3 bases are TGTGCCACCAGACCGGATAACGGGGGCTACACCTTC.

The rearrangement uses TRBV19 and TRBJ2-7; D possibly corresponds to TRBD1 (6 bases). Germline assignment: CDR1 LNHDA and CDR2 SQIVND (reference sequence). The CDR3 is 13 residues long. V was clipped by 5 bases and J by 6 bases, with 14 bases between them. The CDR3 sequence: CASSPRGGSEQYF. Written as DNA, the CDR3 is TGTGCCAGTAGTCCCAGGGGTGGGAGCGAGCAGTACTTC.

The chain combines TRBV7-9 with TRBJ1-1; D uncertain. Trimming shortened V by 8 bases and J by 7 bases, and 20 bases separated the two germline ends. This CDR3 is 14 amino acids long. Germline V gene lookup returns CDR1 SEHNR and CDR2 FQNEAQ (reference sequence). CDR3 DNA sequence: TGTGCCAGCGAGTGGGAGGCTTTCACCTTTGAAGCTTTCTTT. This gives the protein CASEWEAFTFEAFF.

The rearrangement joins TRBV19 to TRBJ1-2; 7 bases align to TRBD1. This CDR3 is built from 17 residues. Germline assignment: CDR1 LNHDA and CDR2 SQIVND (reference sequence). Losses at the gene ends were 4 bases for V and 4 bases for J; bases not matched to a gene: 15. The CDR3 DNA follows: TGTGCCAGTAGTAGGGGGACAGCTACTAGACCAGGCTATGGCTACACCTTC. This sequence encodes CASSRGTATRPGYGYTF.

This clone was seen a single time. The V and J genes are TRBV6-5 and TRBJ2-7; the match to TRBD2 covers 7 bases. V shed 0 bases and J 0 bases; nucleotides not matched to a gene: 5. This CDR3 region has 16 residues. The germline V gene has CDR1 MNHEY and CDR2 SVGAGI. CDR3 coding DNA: TGTGCCAGCAGTTACTCGCAGCGGGGCTTCTCCTACGAGCAGTACTTC. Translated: CASSYSQRGFSYEQYF.

CDR3 region: CASSPTGYTETQYF. For the CDR3, the DNA is TGCGCCAGCAGCCCGACAGGATATACAGAGACCCAGTACTTC. V and J are TRBV5-1 and TRBJ2-5; perhaps TRBD1 as D (6 bases). Germline V CDR1 and CDR2: SGHRS, YFSETQ. The CDR3 runs to 14 residues. V dropped 4 bases and J dropped 4 bases, with 14 bases sitting between them.

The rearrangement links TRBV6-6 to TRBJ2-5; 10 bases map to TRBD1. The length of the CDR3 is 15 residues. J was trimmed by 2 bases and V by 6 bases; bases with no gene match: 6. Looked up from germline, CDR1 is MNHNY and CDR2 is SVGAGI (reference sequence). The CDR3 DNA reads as TGTGCCAGCAGCGTAACGGGACAGGGGCAAGAGACCCAGTACTTC. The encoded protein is CASSVTGQGQETQYF.

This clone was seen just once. The CDR3 reads CASSQVATQNQPQHF. DNA for the CDR3: TGCGCCAGCAGCCAAGTTGCGACACAAAATCAGCCCCAGCATTTT. The chain carries TRBV4-1 and TRBJ1-5; D is unresolved. Looked up from germline, CDR1 is MGHRA and CDR2 is YSYEKL. V was cut by 1 base and J by 4 bases, with 11 bases left in between. This CDR3 spans 15 amino acids.

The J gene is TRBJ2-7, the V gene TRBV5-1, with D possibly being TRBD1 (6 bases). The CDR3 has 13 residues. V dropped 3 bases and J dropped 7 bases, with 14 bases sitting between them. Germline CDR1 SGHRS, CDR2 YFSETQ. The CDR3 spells CASSSDSSWEQYF. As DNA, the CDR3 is TGCGCCAGCAGCTCGGACAGCTCGTGGGAGCAGTACTTC.

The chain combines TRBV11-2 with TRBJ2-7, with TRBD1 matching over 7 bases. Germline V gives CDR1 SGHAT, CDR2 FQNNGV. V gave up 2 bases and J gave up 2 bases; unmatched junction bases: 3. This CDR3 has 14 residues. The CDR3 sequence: CASSLSGGPYEQYF. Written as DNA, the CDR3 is TGTGCCAGCAGCTTATCAGGGGGACCCTACGAGCAGTACTTC.

DNA of the CDR3: TGTGCCAGCAGTTACTCGAGCGGGAAACACAATGAGCAGTTCTTC. Its protein product is CASSYSSGKHNEQFF. The chain recombines TRBV6-6 with TRBJ2-1, with TRBD2 matching 7 bases. V shed 0 bases, J shed 5 bases, and the junction held 4 bases outside the gene matches. The CDR3 consists of 15 residues. Germline values: CDR1 MNHNY, CDR2 SVGAGI (reference sequence).

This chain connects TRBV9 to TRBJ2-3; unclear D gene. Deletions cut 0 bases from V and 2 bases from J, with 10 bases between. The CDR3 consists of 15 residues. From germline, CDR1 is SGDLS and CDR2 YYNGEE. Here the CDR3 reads CASSVGSVLTDTQYF. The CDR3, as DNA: TGTGCCAGCAGCGTAGGGAGCGTGCTCACAGATACGCAGTATTTT.

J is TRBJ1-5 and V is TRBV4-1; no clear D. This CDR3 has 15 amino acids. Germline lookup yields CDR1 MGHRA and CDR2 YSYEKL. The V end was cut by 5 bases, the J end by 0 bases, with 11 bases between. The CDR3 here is CASSYSFNSNQPQHF. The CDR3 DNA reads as TGCGCCAGCAGCTACAGCTTCAATAGCAATCAGCCCCAGCATTTT.

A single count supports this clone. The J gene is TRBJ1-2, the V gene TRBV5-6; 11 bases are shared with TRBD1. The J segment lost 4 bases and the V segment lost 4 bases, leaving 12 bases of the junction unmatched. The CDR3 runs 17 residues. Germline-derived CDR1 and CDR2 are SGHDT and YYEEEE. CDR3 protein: CASSPRAGQGATYGYTF. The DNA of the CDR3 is TGTGCCAGCAGCCCCCGGGCCGGACAGGGGGCTACCTATGGCTACACCTTC.

The CDR3 loop is CASSPGSGYNSPLHF. Here the CDR3 DNA reads TGTGCCAGCAGTCCAGGAAGCGGTTATAATTCACCCCTCCACTTT. The gene calls are TRBV6-5 and TRBJ1-6, with D hard to call. The CDR3 runs 15 residues. Germline V gene data show CDR1 as MNHEY and CDR2 as SVGAGI. Trimming left V 5 bases short and J 4 bases short, with 12 bases between.

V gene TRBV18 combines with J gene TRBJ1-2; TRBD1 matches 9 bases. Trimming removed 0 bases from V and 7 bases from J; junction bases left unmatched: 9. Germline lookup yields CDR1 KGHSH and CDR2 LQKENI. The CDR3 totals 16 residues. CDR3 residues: CASSPPSGQGVFGYTF. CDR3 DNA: TGTGCCAGCTCACCACCGTCGGGACAGGGTGTATTTGGCTACACCTTC.

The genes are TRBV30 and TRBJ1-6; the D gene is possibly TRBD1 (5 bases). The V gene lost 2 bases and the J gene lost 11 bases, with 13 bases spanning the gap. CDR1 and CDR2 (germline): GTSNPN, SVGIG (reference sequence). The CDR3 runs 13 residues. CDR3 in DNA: TGTGCCTGGAGTAGCGGGGGTTGGGCACCCCTCCACTTT. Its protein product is CAWSSGGWAPLHF.

The CDR3 is CATSRSGHPSYNEQFF. Here the CDR3 DNA reads TGTGCCACCAGCAGATCAGGACATCCCTCCTACAATGAGCAGTTCTTC. This chain links TRBV15 with TRBJ2-1; possible D gene TRBD1, 5 bases. Germline V gene lookup returns CDR1 LNHNV and CDR2 YYDKDF (reference sequence). Trimming left V 2 bases short and J 0 bases short, with 11 bases between. This CDR3 contains 16 residues.

CDR3 loop: CASLDSNSGANVLTF. CDR3 nucleotides: TGTGCCAGCCTTGACAGTAACTCTGGGGCCAACGTCCTGACTTTC. The V and J genes are TRBV2 and TRBJ2-6, with a tentative D call TRBD1 (5 bases). Looked up from germline, CDR1 is SNHLY and CDR2 is FYNNEI. Between the trimmed V and J ends, which lost 8 bases and 0 bases, there was a span of 11 bases. This CDR3 contains 15 residues. The entire variable domain, with the rest obtained from reference TRBV2 and TRBJ2-6, is as follows: EPEVTQTPSHQVTQMGQEVILRCVPISNHLYFYWYRQILGQKVEFLVSFYNNEISEKSEIFDDQFSVERPDGSNFTLKIRSTKLEDSAMYFCASLDSNSGANVLTFGAGSRLTVL.

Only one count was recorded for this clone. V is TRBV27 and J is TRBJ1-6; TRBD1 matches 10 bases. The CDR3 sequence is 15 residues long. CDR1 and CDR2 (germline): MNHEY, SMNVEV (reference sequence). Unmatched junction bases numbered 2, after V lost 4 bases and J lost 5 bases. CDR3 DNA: TGTGCCAGCAGTTGGACAGGGGGAAATAATTCACCCCTCCACTTT. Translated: CASSWTGGNNSPLHF.

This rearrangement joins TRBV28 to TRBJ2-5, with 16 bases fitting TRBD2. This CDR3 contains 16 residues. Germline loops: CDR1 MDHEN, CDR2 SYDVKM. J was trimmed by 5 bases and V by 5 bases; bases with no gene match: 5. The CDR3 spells CASSPGLAGGEETQYF. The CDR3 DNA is TGTGCCAGCAGTCCGGGACTAGCGGGAGGGGAGGAGACCCAGTACTTC.

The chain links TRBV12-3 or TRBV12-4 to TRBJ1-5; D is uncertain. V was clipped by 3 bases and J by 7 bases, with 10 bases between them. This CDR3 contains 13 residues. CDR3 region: CASSFFPGQPQHF. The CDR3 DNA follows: TGTGCCAGCAGTTTTTTCCCCGGGCAGCCCCAGCATTTT.

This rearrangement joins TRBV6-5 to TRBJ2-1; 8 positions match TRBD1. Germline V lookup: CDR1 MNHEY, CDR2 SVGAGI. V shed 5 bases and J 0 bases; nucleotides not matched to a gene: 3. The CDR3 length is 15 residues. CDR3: CASSLDRASYNEQFF. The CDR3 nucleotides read TGTGCCAGCAGTCTGGACAGGGCCTCCTACAATGAGCAGTTCTTC.

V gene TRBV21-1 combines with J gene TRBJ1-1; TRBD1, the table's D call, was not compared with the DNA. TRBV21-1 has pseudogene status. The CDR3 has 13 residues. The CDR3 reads CASTTTDRALAFF. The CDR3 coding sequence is TGTGCCAGCACCACTACCGACAGGGCCTTGGCTTTCTTT.

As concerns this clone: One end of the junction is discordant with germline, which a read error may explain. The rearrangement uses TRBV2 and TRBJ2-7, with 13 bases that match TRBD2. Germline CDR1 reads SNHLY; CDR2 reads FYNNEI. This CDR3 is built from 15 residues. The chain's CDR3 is CASSDYGTSGTPHDF. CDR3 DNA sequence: TGTGCCAGCAGTGATTACGGGACTAGCGGGACTCCTCATGACTTC.

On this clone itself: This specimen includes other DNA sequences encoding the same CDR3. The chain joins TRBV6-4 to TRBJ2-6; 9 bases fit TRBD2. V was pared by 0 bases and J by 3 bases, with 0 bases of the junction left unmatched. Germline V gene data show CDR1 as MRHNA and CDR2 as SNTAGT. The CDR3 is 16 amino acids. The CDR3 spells CASSDSSGSGANVLTF. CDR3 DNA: TGTGCCAGCAGTGACTCTAGCGGGAGTGGGGCCAACGTCCTGACTTTC.

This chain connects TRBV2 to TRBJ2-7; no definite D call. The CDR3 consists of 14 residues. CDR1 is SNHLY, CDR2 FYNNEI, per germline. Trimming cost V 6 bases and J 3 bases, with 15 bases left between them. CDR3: CASRERGVHYEQYF. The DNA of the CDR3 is TGTGCCAGCAGGGAACGAGGAGTCCACTACGAGCAGTACTTC.